What follows are 27 T cell receptor beta chains derived from one specimen sequenced in a study of early T cells in non-severe SARS-CoV-2 infection. TCRdb reanalysed the 5' RACE reads using MiXCR and keeps one entry per CDR3 protein. The sample holds about 36,000 distinct CDR3 sequences, under 8% seen once. The input for sequencing was whole blood, taken at baseline. The source is an adult who was a healthcare worker with PCR-confirmed SARS-CoV-2 infection or an uninfected control (not recorded which).

This chain connects TRBV5-1 to TRBJ1-6; D is uncertain. The ends were cut back, 0 bases at V and 5 bases at J, with 6 bases in the middle. The CDR3 spans 14 residues. Germline CDR1 and CDR2: SGHRS and YFSETQ. The chain's CDR3 is CASSLGGDNSPLHF. The CDR3 DNA reads TGCGCCAGCAGCTTGGGGGGTGATAATTCACCCCTCCACTTT.

This clonotype was observed many times. This chain links TRBV5-6 with TRBJ1-4; D is unresolved. The CDR3 contains 15 residues. V was cut by 5 bases and J by 0 bases, with 11 bases left in between. Germline assignment: CDR1 SGHDT and CDR2 YYEEEE. The CDR3 loop reads CASRPRFSTNEKLFF. The CDR3 DNA sequence: TGTGCCAGCAGACCCAGGTTTTCAACTAATGAAAAACTGTTTTTT. Full variable domain (missing parts from reference TRBV5-6 and TRBJ1-4): DAGVTQSPTHLIKTRGQQVTLRCSPKSGHDTVSWYQQALGQGPQFIFQYYEEEERQRGNFPDRFSGHQFPNYSSELNVNALLLGDSALYLCASRPRFSTNEKLFFGSGTQLSVL.

This clonotype was seen ten or more times. The rearrangement links TRBV7-9 to TRBJ2-3; D gene ambiguous. Germline lookup yields CDR1 SEHNR and CDR2 FQNEAQ (reference sequence). V was pared by 5 bases and J by 0 bases, with 6 bases between. The CDR3 runs to 13 residues. CDR3 bases: TGTGCCAGCAGCCTTGGAAGCACAGATACGCAGTATTTT. Protein sequence: CASSLGSTDTQYF.

This clonotype was counted between two and nine times. The chain has TRBV19 and TRBJ2-5; tentative D call: TRBD2 (6 bases). The V and J ends lost 4 bases and 4 bases respectively, with 13 bases between them. The CDR3 is made up of 14 amino acids. Germline V gene lookup returns CDR1 LNHDA and CDR2 SQIVND (reference sequence). DNA for the CDR3: TGTGCCAGTAGTACAGCCTCCGGGGGAGAGACCCAGTACTTC. This encodes CASSTASGGETQYF.

V and J are TRBV25-1 and TRBJ2-1, with D possibly TRBD2 on 5 matching bases. Germline V lookup: CDR1 MGHDK, CDR2 SYGVNS. Trimming shortened V by 6 bases and J by 3 bases, and 9 bases separated the two germline ends. This CDR3 is built from 13 residues. Here the CDR3 reads CASRSGNYNEQFF. The CDR3 DNA sequence: TGTGCCAGCAGGTCGGGAAACTACAATGAGCAGTTCTTC.

This clonotype has a count of ten or more. The chain couples TRBV6-4 to TRBJ2-3; D ambiguous. Trimming cost V 3 bases and J 2 bases, with 9 bases left between them. Germline CDR1 and CDR2: MRHNA and SNTAGT. The CDR3 consists of 14 residues. CDR3 residues: CASSEGLDTDTQYF. For the CDR3, the DNA is TGTGCCAGCAGTGAAGGTCTGGACACAGATACGCAGTATTTT.

This clonotype was counted between two and nine times. The rearrangement joins TRBV6-6 to TRBJ2-3; D might be TRBD1 (6 bases). Germline CDR1 is MNHNY and CDR2 is SVGAGI (reference sequence). CDR3 size: 12 residues. Trimming pared 7 bases from V and 5 bases from J, leaving 10 bases between. The CDR3 nucleotides are TGTGCCAGCACACAGGGTTTAGATACGCAGTATTTT. This encodes CASTQGLDTQYF.

To note about this clonotype: This clone may be a read error of a much larger clone one base away. The chain has TRBV7-2 and TRBJ1-2; TRBD1 matches 10 bases. The CDR3 spans 15 residues. From germline, CDR1 is SGHTA and CDR2 FQGNSA. The CDR3: CASSPPGQGRNGFTF. In DNA, the CDR3 is TGTGCCAGCAGTCCACCGGGACAGGGGCGGAATGGCTTCACCTTC.

This clonotype was observed a few times. The rearrangement links TRBV20-1 to TRBJ2-7; D is undetermined. Germline lookup yields CDR1 DFQATT and CDR2 SNEGSKA (reference sequence). The CDR3 contains 11 residues. V gave up 1 base and J gave up 3 bases, with 4 bases separating them. For the CDR3, the DNA is TGCAGTGCTAGAGTCAACTACGAGCAGTACTTC. This codes for CSARVNYEQYF.

There are a few counts of this clonotype. This chain joins TRBV7-2 and TRBJ2-4; D may be TRBD1 (6 bases). This CDR3 has 15 residues. Between the trimmed V and J ends, which lost 2 bases and 5 bases, there was a span of 13 bases. Germline V gives CDR1 SGHTA, CDR2 FQGNSA. The CDR3 DNA is TGTGCCAGCAGCTTACCGACGGCAGGGGAAAACATTCAGTACTTC. Translated: CASSLPTAGENIQYF.

In this sample, this clonotype turned up many times. The chain employs TRBV9 and TRBJ1-1; 8 bases fit TRBD1. J gave up 6 bases and V 0 bases, and 16 bases lay outside the gene matches. There are 18 residues in the CDR3. CDR1 is SGDLS, CDR2 YYNGEE, per germline. Here the CDR3 DNA reads TGTGCCAGCAGCGTAGAGGCCCAGACAGGGGTAGAGTGGGCTGAAGCTTTCTTT. Amino acid sequence: CASSVEAQTGVEWAEAFF.

This clonotype was recorded at least ten times. CDR3: CASSSRTGNTDTQYF. CDR3 bases: TGTGCCAGCAGCTCGAGGACAGGGAACACAGATACGCAGTATTTT. The genes are TRBV7-3 and TRBJ2-3, with 8 bases that match TRBD1. Losses at the gene ends were 4 bases for V and 2 bases for J; bases not matched to a gene: 5. Germline-derived CDR1 and CDR2 are SGHTA and FQGTGA. The CDR3 loop spans 15 amino acids. The full variable domain, its missing parts supplied by reference TRBV7-3 and TRBJ2-3, is GAGVSQTPSNKVTEKGKYVELRCDPISGHTALYWYRQSLGQGPEFLIYFQGTGAADDSGLPNDRFFAVRPEGSVSTLKIQRTERGDSAVYLCASSSRTGNTDTQYFGPGTRLTVL.

The chain is built from TRBV5-4 and TRBJ1-1; D perhaps matches TRBD1 (5 bases). Trimming left V 1 base short and J 1 base short, with 14 bases between. Germline V gene lookup returns CDR1 SGHNT and CDR2 YYREEE (reference sequence). The CDR3 spans 16 residues. DNA of the CDR3: TGTGCCAGCAGCTTGATAGCGGGGCCCACGAACACTGAAGCTTTCTTT. It translates to CASSLIAGPTNTEAFF.

This clonotype was recorded at least ten times. V usage is TRBV11-2 and J usage is TRBJ2-7, with a possible D match to TRBD2 (6 bases). The germline CDR1 and CDR2 sequences are SGHAT and FQNNGV. The CDR3 spans 15 residues. Deletions cut 5 bases from V and 0 bases from J, with 14 bases between. The DNA for the CDR3 is TGTGCCAGCAGCCCTGGGGGGTGGTCCTCCTACGAGCAGTACTTC. Its translation: CASSPGGWSSYEQYF.

The rearrangement joins TRBV6-5 to TRBJ2-3; D might be TRBD1 (7 bases). The V gene's germline CDR1 is MNHEY and CDR2 SVGAGI. This CDR3 is built from 18 residues. V lost 6 bases, J lost 7 bases, and 29 bases lay in between. CDR3: CASSPKGAAGGPRNTQYF. CDR3 DNA: TGTGCCAGCAGCCCTAAGGGGGCGGCAGGGGGGCCCAGGAATACGCAGTATTTT.

The CDR3 DNA reads TGTGCCAGTAGTATGTCCATAAGAGGCAATCAGCCCCAGCATTTT. Translation gives CASSMSIRGNQPQHF. The chain carries TRBV19 and TRBJ1-5; D is unresolved. The V end was cut by 3 bases, the J end by 2 bases, with 11 bases between. Looked up from germline, CDR1 is LNHDA and CDR2 is SQIVND (reference sequence). The CDR3 is made up of 15 amino acids.

This chain links TRBV14 with TRBJ2-1; 8 bases align to TRBD2. The germline V gene has CDR1 SGHDN and CDR2 FVKESK. This CDR3 contains 17 residues. V lost 2 bases and J lost 6; bases outside the gene matches: 12. CDR3 DNA sequence: TGTGCCAGCAGCCAATGGAACGGACTAGCCGACGCCAATGAGCAGTTCTTC. Protein product: CASSQWNGLADANEQFF.

J is TRBJ1-6 and V is TRBV20-1, with 11 bases identical to TRBD1. V lost 3 bases and J lost 7; bases outside the gene matches: 8. The CDR3 is 16 residues long. Germline assignment: CDR1 DFQATT and CDR2 SNEGSKA (reference sequence). CDR3 in DNA: TGCAGTGCTAGGGACAGGGGGCAGGAGTGGAATTCACCCCTCCACTTT. This codes for CSARDRGQEWNSPLHF.

This clonotype was detected ten times or more. The gene calls are TRBV7-3 and TRBJ2-1, with D unclear. V was pared by 4 bases and J by 10 bases, with 14 bases between. The germline gives CDR1 SGHTA, CDR2 FQGTGA. CDR3 length equals 13 residues. The CDR3 loop reads CASSYNNLQEQFF. The CDR3, as DNA: TGTGCCAGCAGCTATAATAACCTCCAGGAGCAGTTCTTC. The full variable domain, completed using reference TRBV7-3 and TRBJ2-1, is GAGVSQTPSNKVTEKGKYVELRCDPISGHTALYWYRQSLGQGPEFLIYFQGTGAADDSGLPNDRFFAVRPEGSVSTLKIQRTERGDSAVYLCASSYNNLQEQFFGPGTRLTVL.

This clonotype was seen ten or more times. This chain links TRBV20-1 with TRBJ2-7, with 7 bases identical to TRBD1. Germline-derived CDR1 and CDR2 are DFQATT and SNEGSKA (reference sequence). V shed 6 bases, J shed 7 bases, and the junction held 12 bases outside the gene matches. This CDR3 is built from 13 residues. CDR3 residues: CSANNRDSGEQYF. The CDR3 nucleotides read TGCAGTGCGAATAATCGGGACAGTGGGGAGCAGTACTTC.

This clonotype was picked up many times. The genes are TRBV3-1 and TRBJ2-4; D is unclear. The CDR3 is 15 residues long. Germline assignment: CDR1 LGHDT and CDR2 YNNKEL (reference sequence). V was trimmed by 1 base and J by 0 bases, leaving 7 bases between them. CDR3 DNA sequence: TGTGCCAGCAGCCAAGTCGTAGGAGCCAAAAACATTCAGTACTTC. It encodes CASSQVVGAKNIQYF.

This clonotype was seen a few times. The CDR3 loop is CASSSTGNSYNEQFF. CDR3 DNA sequence: TGTGCCAGCAGTTCCACAGGAAACTCCTACAATGAGCAGTTCTTC. This chain uses TRBV6-4 with TRBJ2-1, with a possible D match to TRBD1 (5 bases). The CDR3 covers 15 residues. V was clipped by 5 bases and J by 0 bases, with 11 bases between them. Germline lookup yields CDR1 MRHNA and CDR2 SNTAGT.

This clonotype was seen ten or more times. The V gene is TRBV7-3, the J gene TRBJ2-6, with a possible D match to TRBD2 (7 bases). The CDR3 sequence is 18 residues long. The germline gives CDR1 SGHTA, CDR2 FQGTGA. Trimming stripped 6 bases from V and 0 bases from J, with 18 bases between. The CDR3 loop is CASRSAGAPISGANVLTF. In nucleotides, the CDR3 is TGTGCCAGCAGATCTGCGGGGGCCCCGATCTCTGGGGCCAACGTCCTGACTTTC. The complete variable domain, with remaining parts taken from reference TRBV7-3 and TRBJ2-6, reads GAGVSQTPSNKVTEKGKYVELRCDPISGHTALYWYRQSLGQGPEFLIYFQGTGAADDSGLPNDRFFAVRPEGSVSTLKIQRTERGDSAVYLCASRSAGAPISGANVLTFGAGSRLTVL.

V is TRBV6-5 and J is TRBJ2-7; D is uncertain. V was clipped by 2 bases and J by 7 bases, with 18 bases between them. Germline lookup yields CDR1 MNHEY and CDR2 SVGAGI. The CDR3 spans 15 residues. The CDR3 spells CASSYRPVPGTEQYF. The CDR3 nucleotides are TGTGCCAGCAGTTACCGCCCCGTCCCTGGTACAGAGCAGTACTTC.

This clonotype was found many times. V is TRBV5-1 and J is TRBJ2-3; 12 nucleotides match TRBD2. CDR1 and CDR2 (germline): SGHRS, YFSETQ. V shed 5 bases and J 1 base; nucleotides not matched to a gene: 2. The CDR3 has 15 residues. The CDR3 nucleotides are TGCGCCAGCAGGCGGACTAGCGGGGGCACAGATACGCAGTATTTT. This codes for CASRRTSGGTDTQYF. The whole variable domain, remainder taken from reference TRBV5-1 and TRBJ2-3, is KAGVTQTPRYLIKTRGQQVTLSCSPISGHRSVSWYQQTPGQGLQFLFEYFSETQRNKGNFPGRFSGRQFSNSRSEMNVSTLELGDSALYLCASRRTSGGTDTQYFGPGTRLTVL.

This clonotype was seen at least ten times. V and J are TRBV24-1 and TRBJ2-3; no clear D gene. Germline CDR1 reads KGHDR; CDR2 reads SFDVKD. V lost 4 bases to trimming and J lost 0 bases, with 4 bases between them. This CDR3 is built from 13 residues. CDR3 region: CATSDGSTDTQYF. CDR3 nucleotides: TGTGCCACCAGTGACGGGAGCACAGATACGCAGTATTTT.

This clonotype was recorded a few times. V gene TRBV27 combines with J gene TRBJ1-1; 7 bases fit TRBD1. Trimming removed 2 bases from V and 4 bases from J; junction bases left unmatched: 1. CDR1 and CDR2 (germline): MNHEY, SMNVEV (reference sequence). The CDR3 loop spans 13 amino acids. CDR3 amino acids: CASSLRGLTEAFF. The CDR3 nucleotides read TGTGCCAGCAGTTTAAGGGGGCTCACTGAAGCTTTCTTT.